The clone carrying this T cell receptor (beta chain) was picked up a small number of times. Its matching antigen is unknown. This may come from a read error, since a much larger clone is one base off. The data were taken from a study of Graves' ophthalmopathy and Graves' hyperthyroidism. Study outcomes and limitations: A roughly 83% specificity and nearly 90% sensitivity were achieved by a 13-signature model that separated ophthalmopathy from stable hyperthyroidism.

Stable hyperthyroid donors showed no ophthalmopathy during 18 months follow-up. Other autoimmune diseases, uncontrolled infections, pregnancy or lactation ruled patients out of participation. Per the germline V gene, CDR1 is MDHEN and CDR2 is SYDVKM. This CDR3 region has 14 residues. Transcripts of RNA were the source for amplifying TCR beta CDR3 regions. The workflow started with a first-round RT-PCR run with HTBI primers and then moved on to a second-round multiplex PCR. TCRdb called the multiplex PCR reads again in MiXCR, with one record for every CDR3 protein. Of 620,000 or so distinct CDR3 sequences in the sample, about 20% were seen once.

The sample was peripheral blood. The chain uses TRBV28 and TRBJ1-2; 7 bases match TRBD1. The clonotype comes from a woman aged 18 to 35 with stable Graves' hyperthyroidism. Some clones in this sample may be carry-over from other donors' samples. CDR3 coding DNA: TGTGCCAACAGTACCATTGACAGGGTCTATGGCTACACCTTC. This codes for CANSTIDRVYGYTF.